This T cell receptor (beta chain) was documented in a study of spatial heterogeneity in lung cancer. Study summary: Consistently, beta-chain sequences turned up in larger numbers than alpha-chain sequences did.

TCRdb re-analysed the 5' RACE reads in MiXCR, keeping a single row per CDR3 protein. Of about 85,000 distinct CDR3 sequences listed, around 21% were seen once; the top ten hold roughly 6.2%. CDR1 is SGDLS and CDR2 is YYNGEE in the germline V gene. The CDR3 has 14 residues. J gave up 9 bases and V 3 bases, and 7 bases lay outside the gene matches. Time point denoted: sample taken at primary tumor resection. No cells were sorted before sequencing. The whole RNA sequenced was extracted from tumor, nontumor lung or frozen PBMC. The chain links TRBV9 to TRBJ1-5, with 9 bases fitting TRBD1. This receptor was identified in a male donor with early-stage non-small cell lung cancer. The material was PBMCs, obtained at surgery. The CDR3 region is CASSDGTGLRPQHF. DNA of the CDR3: TGTGCCAGCAGCGATGGGACAGGGTTGAGGCCCCAGCATTTT.